The 30 T cell receptor beta chains reported below all come from one sample, sequenced in a study of blood T cell repertoires in COVID-19. Sequencing used immunoSEQ multiplex PCR; TCRdb keeps in-frame clones, though not all of them. The data hold 20,000 to 25,000 clones, with around 88% observed a single time. Sequencing was carried out using peripheral blood. The receptors were sampled from a human donor with active COVID-19. The donor label of this sample is uncertain.

J is TRBJ1-2 and V is TRBV4-1; 8 positions agree with TRBD1. Germline lookup yields CDR1 MGHRA and CDR2 YSYEKL. CDR3 size: 15 residues. The V segment lost 2 bases and the J segment 4 bases; nucleotides outside the gene matches: 6. CDR3: CASSQIQGGTYGYTF. CDR3 nucleotides: TGCGCCAGCAGCCAAATACAGGGGGGCACCTATGGCTACACCTTC.

The V and J genes are TRBV12-3 or TRBV12-4 and TRBJ1-5; D gene uncertain. The CDR3 covers 13 residues. V lost 7 bases and J 1 base, leaving 8 bases between the germline ends. Here the CDR3 DNA reads TGTGCCAGCACGGGGATAAGCAATCAGCCCCAGCATTTT. This translates into CASTGISNQPQHF.

This clone has a single count. This chain links TRBV18 with TRBJ2-1; 12 bases line up with TRBD2. V lost 5 bases to trimming and J lost 4 bases; unmatched junction nucleotides: 6. Germline-derived CDR1 and CDR2 are KGHSH and LQKENI. This CDR3 region has 16 residues. The CDR3 sequence: CASSELAGGFYNEQFF. The CDR3 coding sequence is TGTGCCAGCTCAGAACTAGCGGGAGGCTTTTACAATGAGCAGTTCTTC.

The chain combines TRBV19 with TRBJ2-5, with TRBD1 as a possible D gene (6 bases). Germline V CDR1 and CDR2: LNHDA, SQIVND (reference sequence). This CDR3 contains 13 residues. The ends were cut back, 7 bases at V and 5 bases at J, with 14 bases in the middle. CDR3 loop: CASKSGGAETQYF. The CDR3 DNA is TGTGCCAGTAAATCTGGGGGCGCGGAGACCCAGTACTTC. The whole variable domain, filled in from reference TRBV19 and TRBJ2-5, reads DGGITQSPKYLFRKEGQNVTLSCEQNLNHDAMYWYRQDPGQGLRLIYYSQIVNDFQKGDIAEGYSVSREKKESFPLTVTSAQKNPTAFYLCASKSGGAETQYFGPGTRLLVL.

The chain joins TRBV7-3 to TRBJ2-2; 11 bases agree with TRBD2. Germline CDR1 is SGHTA and CDR2 is FQGTGA. This CDR3 is 18 amino acids long. Trimming took 4 bases from V and 2 from J; bases not matched to a gene: 9. This CDR3 reads CASSSHSGLAANTGELFF. As DNA, the CDR3 is TGTGCCAGCAGCTCCCACTCGGGACTAGCGGCTAACACCGGGGAGCTGTTTTTT.

This clone was seen only once. This chain uses TRBV18 with TRBJ1-4; TRBD1 matches 9 bases. V was pared by 4 bases and J by 3 bases, with 6 bases of the junction left unmatched. Germline V CDR1 and CDR2: KGHSH, LQKENI. The CDR3 extends over 16 amino acids. CDR3 protein: CASSQFGQGSNEKLFF. CDR3 bases: TGTGCCAGCTCACAGTTTGGACAGGGGTCTAATGAAAAACTGTTTTTT.

The V call is TRBV28, the J call TRBJ1-1, with 9 bases aligning to TRBD1. The germline gives CDR1 MDHEN, CDR2 SYDVKM. The ends lost 7 bases at V and 0 bases at J; junction bases unmatched: 9. The CDR3 has 16 residues. This chain's CDR3 is CASTDRGYRMNTEAFF. CDR3 DNA: TGTGCCAGCACGGACAGGGGCTACCGAATGAACACTGAAGCTTTCTTT.

The chain recombines TRBV14 with TRBJ2-1, with TRBD2 matching over 7 bases. Unmatched junction bases numbered 17, after V lost 3 bases and J lost 0 bases. The CDR3 extends over 20 amino acids. Germline CDR1 is SGHDN and CDR2 is FVKESK. The CDR3 DNA reads TGTGCCAGCAGCCATGCGGGTAGCGGGTATTTTCTTAGCTCCTACAATGAGCAGTTCTTC. As protein: CASSHAGSGYFLSSYNEQFF.

CDR3 sequence reads: CASSLAEGARTQYF. As DNA, the CDR3 is TGCGCCAGCAGCTTGGCCGAGGGGGCCCGGACCCAGTACTTC. The genes are TRBV5-1 and TRBJ2-5; 7 nucleotides align to TRBD1. V gave up 0 bases and J gave up 7 bases; unmatched junction bases: 6. The CDR3 consists of 14 residues. The germline gives CDR1 SGHRS, CDR2 YFSETQ.

The chain links TRBV7-2 to TRBJ2-1; 8 bases match TRBD2. V shed 2 bases and J 5 bases; nucleotides not matched to a gene: 2. Germline CDR1 and CDR2: SGHTA and FQGNSA. CDR3 length: 14 amino acids. Written as DNA, the CDR3 is TGTGCCAGCAGCTTAAGCGGGGGCAACAATGAGCAGTTCTTC. Translating gives CASSLSGGNNEQFF.

This chain connects TRBV11-2 to TRBJ1-1; D is uncertain. CDR3 length: 16 residues. Trimming removed 1 base at V and 0 bases at J, with 12 bases between. CDR1 SGHAT and CDR2 FQNNGV come from the germline V gene. The CDR3 region is CASSLGHPRMNTEAFF. CDR3 nucleotides: TGTGCCAGCAGCTTAGGGCATCCCCGAATGAACACTGAAGCTTTCTTT. Looking up the rest from reference TRBV11-2 and TRBJ1-1 gives the full variable domain: EAGVAQSPRYKIIEKRQSVAFWCNPISGHATLYWYQQILGQGPKLLIQFQNNGVVDDSQLPKDRFSAERLKGVDSTLKIQPAKLEDSAVYLCASSLGHPRMNTEAFFGQGTRLTVV.

To note about this clone: At one end the junction does not follow the germline gene, possibly because of a read error. This sequence joins TRBV9 and TRBJ2-1, with a tentative D call TRBD2 (5 bases). The CDR3 extends over 16 amino acids. The germline V gene encodes CDR1 SGDLS and CDR2 YYNGEE. CDR3 DNA: TGTGCCAGCAGCGTTGGTAGCGAGGGAAGCCGGTCCACCCTGATCTTC. This codes for CASSVGSEGSRSTLIF.

The chain couples TRBV3-1 (or the pseudogene TRBV3-2) to TRBJ1-1; D not resolved. The CDR3 contains 13 residues. Per germline, CDR1 LGHDT and CDR2 YNNKEL (reference sequence). The V and J ends lost 3 bases and 3 bases respectively, with 8 bases between them. The CDR3 protein is CASSQSRDTEAFF. The CDR3 DNA sequence: TGTGCCAGCAGCCAGAGCCGGGACACTGAAGCTTTCTTT.

J is TRBJ2-1 and V is TRBV30; 16 bases map to TRBD2. The CDR3 runs 17 residues. CDR1 and CDR2 (germline): GTSNPN, SVGIG (reference sequence). V lost 0 bases to trimming and J lost 3 bases; unmatched junction nucleotides: 2. This CDR3 is CAWSVGTSGRDYNEQFF. The CDR3 bases are TGTGCCTGGAGTGTAGGGACTAGCGGGAGGGACTACAATGAGCAGTTCTTC.

This chain joins TRBV20-1 and TRBJ2-1, with TRBD2 as a possible D gene (5 bases). The CDR3 covers 14 residues. Deletions cut 3 bases from V and 1 base from J, with 10 bases between. Germline loops: CDR1 DFQATT, CDR2 SNEGSKA (reference sequence). As DNA, the CDR3 is TGCAGTGCTAGTTGGTGGAGGTCCTACAATGAGCAGTTCTTC. This sequence encodes CSASWWRSYNEQFF.

The V gene is TRBV5-1, the J gene TRBJ1-1, with D possibly matching TRBD1 (5 bases). Germline assignment: CDR1 SGHRS and CDR2 YFSETQ. The CDR3 runs 14 residues. Trimming left V 0 bases short and J 3 bases short, with 9 bases between. CDR3 loop: CASSLAGGDTEAFF. In nucleotides, the CDR3 is TGCGCCAGCAGCTTGGCCGGGGGGGACACTGAAGCTTTCTTT.

V gene TRBV28 combines with J gene TRBJ2-7, with no clear D. The germline V gene has CDR1 MDHEN and CDR2 SYDVKM. The V end was cut by 3 bases, the J end by 6 bases, with 12 bases between. The CDR3 extends over 13 amino acids. The CDR3 is CASSFPPPSEQYF. The CDR3 DNA sequence: TGTGCCAGCAGTTTTCCCCCTCCGTCCGAGCAGTACTTC.

The rearrangement uses TRBV9 and TRBJ2-3, with 7 bases aligning to TRBD2. Trimming at V came to 7 bases and at J to 4 bases, leaving 12 bases not matched to a gene. Looked up from germline, CDR1 is SGDLS and CDR2 is YYNGEE. CDR3 length: 15 residues. Written as DNA, the CDR3 is TGTGCCAGCTCCGTGGCGGGGGAGGTTTCAGATACGCAGTATTTT. Protein sequence: CASSVAGEVSDTQYF.

V usage is TRBV21-1 and J usage is TRBJ2-7; TRBD2 is the table's D call and was not checked against the DNA. TRBV21-1 represents a pseudogene. There are 18 residues in the CDR3. The CDR3 protein is CASSQAPHLRGPTYEQYF. The CDR3 coding sequence is TGTGCCAGCAGCCAAGCCCCCCATCTGCGGGGGCCGACCTACGAGCAGTACTTC.

As regards this clone: Sequence at one end of the junction differs from germline and may be a read error. J is TRBJ2-7 and V is TRBV18; TRBD2 agrees at 9 bases. The CDR3 runs 14 residues. CDR1 is KGHSH, CDR2 LQKENI, per germline. The CDR3 coding sequence is TGTGCCAGCTCACCCACCGGGACTAGCTACGGGCAGTACTTC. Its protein product is CASSPTGTSYGQYF. Looking up the rest from reference TRBV18 and TRBJ2-7 gives the full variable domain: NAGVMQNPRHLVRRRGQEARLRCSPMKGHSHVYWYRQLPEEGLKFMVYLQKENIIDESGMPKERFSAEFPKEGPSILRIQQVVRGDSAAYFCASSPTGTSYGQYFGPGTRLTVT.

This clone appeared a single time. This chain links TRBV5-1 with TRBJ2-3; no clear D gene. Per germline, CDR1 SGHRS and CDR2 YFSETQ. The CDR3 totals 14 residues. The V gene lost 0 bases and the J gene lost 4 bases, with 9 bases spanning the gap. CDR3 loop: CASSLDLSADTQYF. The CDR3 DNA is TGCGCCAGCAGCTTGGATCTGTCTGCAGATACGCAGTATTTT.

The chain recombines TRBV7-3 with TRBJ1-1, with D perhaps matching TRBD1 (6 bases). From germline, CDR1 is SGHTA and CDR2 FQGTGA. The CDR3 sequence is 14 residues long. V dropped 2 bases and J dropped 5 bases, with 12 bases sitting between them. The CDR3 reads CASSLLGARTEAFF. CDR3 DNA: TGTGCCAGCAGCTTATTGGGGGCGCGAACTGAAGCTTTCTTT.

The chain has TRBV3-1 (or the pseudogene TRBV3-2) and TRBJ2-2; 15 positions match TRBD2. The CDR3 runs to 18 residues. The trim removed 1 base at V and 6 bases at J, leaving 6 bases unmatched. CDR1 and CDR2 (germline): LGHDT, YNNKEL (reference sequence). CDR3 nucleotides: TGTGCCAGCAGCCAAGGGGGACTAGCGGGAGGATTGGCCGGGGAGCTGTTTTTT. Encoded protein: CASSQGGLAGGLAGELFF.

The chain is built from TRBV19 and TRBJ1-1; maybe TRBD1 (5 bases). Trimming took 10 bases from V and 1 from J, leaving 31 bases between them. CDR3 size: 19 residues. The germline gives CDR1 LNHDA, CDR2 SQIVND (reference sequence). CDR3 sequence reads: CAIEKKIKLKIRGNTEAFF. In DNA form, the CDR3 reads TGTGCCATAGAAAAAAAGATTAAACTTAAAATAAGGGGGAACACTGAAGCTTTCTTT.

The chain recombines TRBV7-2 with TRBJ2-3; the match to TRBD2 covers 10 bases. Germline CDR1 is SGHTA and CDR2 is FQGNSA. V dropped 2 bases and J dropped 6; count of bases not matched to a gene: 5. The CDR3 has 15 amino acids. DNA for the CDR3: TGTGCCAGCAGCTTATCAGCGGGAGGGTTTGATACGCAGTATTTT. It is translated as CASSLSAGGFDTQYF.

V gene TRBV7-6 combines with J gene TRBJ2-3; 7 bases line up with TRBD2. Germline assignment: CDR1 SGHVS and CDR2 FNYEAQ. Losses at the gene ends were 5 bases for V and 2 bases for J; bases not matched to a gene: 10. This CDR3 has 16 residues. This CDR3 reads CASSPEGSGFTDTQYF. The DNA for the CDR3 is TGTGCCAGCAGCCCCGAGGGTAGCGGGTTCACAGATACGCAGTATTTT.

The rearrangement joins TRBV6-5 to TRBJ2-1; TRBD2 is a possible D gene (5 bases). Germline V gene lookup returns CDR1 MNHEY and CDR2 SVGAGI. This CDR3 region has 13 residues. Trimming pared 7 bases from V and 8 bases from J, leaving 15 bases between. The CDR3, as DNA: TGTGCCAGCACCCTCGGGAATGTCTATGAGCAGTTCTTC. This codes for CASTLGNVYEQFF.

The chain employs TRBV7-8 and TRBJ1-2, with 7 nucleotides matching TRBD1. The length of the CDR3 is 16 residues. The trim removed 5 bases at V and 3 bases at J, leaving 12 bases unmatched. CDR1 and CDR2 from the germline V gene are SGHVS and FQNEAQ. The CDR3 protein is CASSPGATGVHYGYTF. The CDR3 DNA reads as TGTGCCAGCAGCCCAGGGGCCACAGGGGTTCACTATGGCTACACCTTC.

The V call is TRBV19, the J call TRBJ2-2; TRBD2 matches at 9 bases. Per the germline V gene, CDR1 is LNHDA and CDR2 is SQIVND (reference sequence). The CDR3 has 18 residues. J lost 2 bases, V lost 5 bases, and 12 bases had no gene match. CDR3 sequence reads: CASSLGLARGQNTGELFF. CDR3 sequence (DNA): TGTGCCAGTAGTCTGGGACTAGCCCGGGGGCAAAACACCGGGGAGCTGTTTTTT.

This clone was recorded once. The rearrangement uses TRBV28 and TRBJ2-2; D call uncertain. V was clipped by 10 bases and J by 2 bases, with 11 bases between them. Germline CDR1 MDHEN, CDR2 SYDVKM. The CDR3 runs to 13 residues. CDR3 region: CATREPNTGELFF. CDR3 sequence (DNA): TGTGCCACCCGCGAACCCAACACCGGGGAGCTGTTTTTT.